This section outlines one T cell receptor beta chain sequence together with its context. This clonotype was seen repeatedly, ten times or more. There is no known antigen for this receptor. Base qualities were left out, and no much larger clone turns up one base away. The entry originates in a study of molecular identifiers for immune sequencing clone quantification (dated by TCRdb to between 2018 and 2020). About the investigation overall: In a replicate experiment, RNA from roughly 20,000 or 100,000 naive CD8 T cells was split into five aliquots, four of which were sequenced. CD8 T cells were used in a methods study to benchmark molecular-identifier clustering-based TCR repertoire sequencing (MIDCIRS) and TCR RNA copy counting. Points the paper makes about the study in general: Highly expanded clone sizes could be underestimated if identical TCR molecules share a barcode. The naive libraries included spiked-in Jurkat TCR RNA (around 10 copies' worth), and this RNA is not part of the donor repertoire. Modeling indicated approximately 3 TCR RNA copies recovered per cell, compared with about 9.7 by digital PCR, which implies a capture efficiency of around 31%. When barcode sub-clustering was left out, chimeric consensus sequences inflated TCR diversity, with chimeras reaching as high as 47%. Spiked-in Jurkat TCR RNA equal to a single cell's worth was reported to be detectable even within 1,100,000 naive CD8 T cells. Clones above 20 RNA copies held over 99% of molecules in CMV-specific effector cells but under 1% in naive cells.

Libraries of naive CD8 T cells were built from around 20,000 to 990,000 sorted cells, with 10%, 30% or 50% of the purified RNA used. Naive CD8 T cells were FACS-sorted as CD8+CD4-CCR7+CD45RA+ on a BD FACSAria II into RLT Plus buffer. Around 11 TCR copies' worth of Jurkat RNA were spiked into about 20,000-1,100,000 naive CD8 T cell samples to test detection sensitivity. Enrichment of CD8 T cells was performed with RosetteSep CD8+ T Cell Enrichment Cocktail and Ficoll-Paque, after which ACK red cell lysis was carried out. The CDR1 and CDR2 encoded by the germline V gene are MNHEY and SVGEGT. Trimming costs V 6 bases and J 3 bases, and their ends lie 18 bases apart. Measured from the cysteine to the phenylalanine, the CDR3 is 15 residues long. The entry retains the CDR3 DNA only, 45 bases that are in frame from base 1. The library relied on PCR. The run used an Illumina HiSeq 4000. Bulk TCR libraries were made following a previously described method, with the TCR primers given in Table S5. Purification of total RNA was performed with the Qiagen AllPrep DNA/RNA kit. Before analysis, reads from multiple sequencing runs of the same library were pooled. The authors' pipeline ran thus. Only reads with exact TCR constant sequence were kept, trimmed to 150 nt, and grouped by their 12-nt molecular barcodes. Reads inside each barcode group were sub-clustered using a 15% Levenshtein threshold, and a quality-weighted consensus sequence was constructed for each RNA molecule. Non-functional sequences were filtered out, along with any lower-count sequence sitting one edit away from another sequence. Based on fitting two negative binomial distributions, any barcode sub-cluster with under 20% of the maximum read count was discarded. TCRdb's own reprocessing of the public reads used fastp at Q25 and MiXCR and kept productive beta chains. Every distinct CDR3 protein forms one entry, paired with its most common genes and DNA. The V and J calls follow TCRdb's processing rather than the paper's. The table for this sample lists around 65,000 distinct CDR3 sequences; around 17% of them were counted only once. The ten largest account for 1.3% to 1.5% of the sample.

The sequence is built from TRBV6-2 or TRBV6-3 and TRBJ2-7; matching of 5 bases hints at TRBD1 as the D gene. This clonotype originated in a human donor in good health. Some libraries in this study had Jurkat cell RNA spiked in. The specimen was naive CD8+ T cells from blood, with Jurkat cell RNA spiked in. What this sample's cell subset or site label stands for: FACS-sorted CD8+CD4-CCR7+CD45RA+ naive T cells. The CDR3 protein is CASSSAQGTVYEQYF. The sequenced DNA is TGTGCCAGCAGCAGCGCCCAGGGTACGGTCTACGAGCAGTACTTC.